The present T cell receptor (beta chain) was sequenced within a study of T cell repertoires in cytomegalovirus infection. Study summary: Peptides in the study included HLA-C-restricted and HLA-B-restricted CMV epitopes. Evidence of both CMV infection and a matching HLA type came from public TCR beta signatures.

TCRdb used MiXCR to reprocess the reads, holding one entry per CDR3 protein. The sample has a few hundred thousand distinct CDR3 sequences; over 35% are singletons. As to this clonotype: Its antigen is as yet unknown.

Germline V gene data show CDR1 as MNHEY and CDR2 as SVGEGT. The ends were cut back, 3 bases at V and 4 bases at J, with 12 bases in the middle. CDR3 length: 14 residues. Study-wide points: Dominating the ex vivo response were HLA-C-restricted CMV-specific TCR beta clonotypes.

The specimen was cultured PBMCs, collected from culture after CMV antigen stimulation. The chain employs TRBV6-2 or TRBV6-3 and TRBJ2-5; D gene ambiguous. This receptor was identified in a human donor in good health (CMV status not recorded). Some clones in this sample may be carry-over from other donors' samples. In DNA form, the CDR3 reads TGTGCCAGCAGTTATTTAGGAGTAGGAGAGACCCAGTACTTC. Translating it yields CASSYLGVGETQYF.